Listed here are 17 T cell receptor beta chains from one sample, sequenced in a study of T cell responses to AZD1222 COVID-19 vaccine. The repertoire was sequenced with immunoSEQ multiplex PCR; TCRdb's copy has only in-frame clones and lacks some. The table shows around 200,000 clones, with about 86% occurring only once. Here the sequenced sample was peripheral blood, taken on day 0 of AZD1222 vaccination. All receptors come from an adult in good health.

The chain has TRBV27 and TRBJ1-2; D may be TRBD1 (6 bases). Trimming left V 4 bases short and J 11 bases short, with 17 bases between. The CDR3 is 13 residues long. CDR1 is MNHEY and CDR2 is SMNVEV in the germline V gene (reference sequence). The CDR3 region has the DNA TGTGCCAGCAGTTCGGCACAGGGTCTGGAGTACACCTTC. It encodes CASSSAQGLEYTF.

The chain couples TRBV4-2 to TRBJ1-3, with D maybe TRBD1 (6 bases). The germline gives CDR1 LGHNA, CDR2 YNFKEQ. The ends were cut back, 0 bases at V and 1 base at J, with 10 bases in the middle. The CDR3 has 16 residues. DNA of the CDR3: TGTGCCAGCAGCCAAGACAGAACAGGGTCTGGAAACACCATATATTTT. This translates into CASSQDRTGSGNTIYF.

The chain couples TRBV27 to TRBJ1-2, with 7 bases identical to TRBD1. Germline lookup yields CDR1 MNHEY and CDR2 SMNVEV (reference sequence). V dropped 5 bases and J dropped 6; count of bases not matched to a gene: 9. The CDR3 runs to 14 residues. CDR3: CASSVLGQTHGYTF. The CDR3 coding sequence is TGTGCCAGCAGTGTCCTGGGACAGACCCATGGCTACACCTTC.

V gene TRBV4-3 combines with J gene TRBJ2-7; D tentatively fits TRBD1 or TRBD2 (6 bases each). V was cut by 0 bases and J by 5 bases, with 17 bases left in between. This CDR3 comprises 16 residues. CDR1 LGHNA and CDR2 YSLEER come from the germline V gene. The CDR3 bases are TGCGCCAGCAGCCAAGATTTCGTACAGGGAGGAGACGAGCAGTACTTC. Translation gives CASSQDFVQGGDEQYF.

The CDR3 region is CASSKAKAMGAKNIQYF. DNA for the CDR3: TGTGCCAGCAGCAAAGCCAAGGCAATGGGAGCCAAAAACATTCAGTACTTC. This sequence joins TRBV21-1 and TRBJ2-4. TRBV21-1 is a known pseudogene. CDR3 size: 17 residues.

Points on this clone: This specimen includes other DNA sequences encoding the same CDR3. This chain connects TRBV18 to TRBJ2-5; D gene uncertain. CDR1 is KGHSH and CDR2 is LQKENI in the germline V gene. V was clipped by 3 bases and J by 2 bases, with 4 bases between them. The CDR3 has 12 residues. The CDR3 sequence is CASSPGQETQYF. In DNA, the CDR3 is TGTGCCAGCTCACCGGGGCAAGAGACCCAGTACTTC.

The chain is built from TRBV2 and TRBJ1-2; weak D call: TRBD1 (5 bases). V was pared by 2 bases and J by 0 bases, with 7 bases between. The germline V gene has CDR1 SNHLY and CDR2 FYNNEI. CDR3 length: 14 amino acids. The CDR3 is CASSELTANYGYTF. The CDR3 region has the DNA TGTGCCAGCAGTGAACTGACAGCTAACTATGGCTACACCTTC.

The chain combines TRBV9 with TRBJ1-3, with D unresolved. V lost 0 bases, J lost 0 bases, and 7 bases lay in between. The germline CDR1 and CDR2 sequences are SGDLS and YYNGEE. The CDR3 sequence is 15 residues long. The CDR3 spells CASSVGESSGNTIYF. CDR3 nucleotide sequence: TGTGCCAGCAGCGTAGGGGAAAGCTCTGGAAACACCATATATTTT.

The rearrangement links TRBV6-2 or TRBV6-3 to TRBJ2-5; D remains unclear. Germline V gives CDR1 MNHEY, CDR2 SVGEGT. Trimming stripped 5 bases from V and 4 bases from J, with 2 bases between. This CDR3 comprises 10 residues. CDR3 sequence reads: CASSRETQYF. Written as DNA, the CDR3 is TGTGCCAGCAGTCGAGAGACCCAGTACTTC.

Only a few counts were recorded for this clone. Compared with germline, one end of the junction differs, possibly owing to a read error. The chain uses TRBV20-1 and TRBJ2-7, with TRBD1 identical over 9 bases. CDR3 length: 11 amino acids. CDR1 DFQATT and CDR2 SNEGSKA come from the germline V gene (reference sequence). The CDR3 coding sequence is TGCAGTGCTAGTCTTTTGACAGGGGGGGGCTTC. As protein: CSASLLTGGGF.

This clone was seen only a few times. The V call is TRBV24-1, the J call TRBJ1-4; D gene unclear. Trimming left V 3 bases short and J 2 bases short, with 6 bases between. The CDR3 covers 14 residues. Germline V gene sequence: CDR1 KGHDR, CDR2 SFDVKD. CDR3 nucleotide sequence: TGTGCCACCAGTGATCCGGGGACTAATGAAAAACTGTTTTTT. Amino acid sequence: CATSDPGTNEKLFF.

Concerning this clone itself: Other nucleotide sequences from this sample produce the same CDR3. This chain connects TRBV18 to TRBJ2-7; possible D gene TRBD2, 5 bases. In germline, CDR1 is KGHSH, CDR2 LQKENI. CDR3 size: 14 residues. The V end lost 3 bases, the J end lost 2 bases, and 11 bases lay between the germline ends. The CDR3 protein is CASSPKRGTYEQYF. DNA of the CDR3: TGTGCCAGCTCACCGAAACGGGGTACCTACGAGCAGTACTTC.

This clone was detected once. The CDR3 sequence: CASFRTGWENTEAFF. The CDR3 nucleotides are TGTGCCAGCTTTCGGACAGGGTGGGAGAACACTGAAGCTTTCTTT. The chain employs TRBV7-2 and TRBJ1-1, with 8 positions matching TRBD1. Germline V gene lookup returns CDR1 SGHTA and CDR2 FQGNSA. This CDR3 region has 15 residues. J lost 1 base, V lost 8 bases, and 9 bases had no gene match.

This rearrangement joins TRBV7-2 to TRBJ2-2; 7 bases are shared with TRBD1. Germline values: CDR1 SGHTA, CDR2 FQGNSA. The CDR3 is 14 residues long. Unmatched junction bases numbered 6, after V lost 4 bases and J lost 7 bases. The CDR3 reads CASSSQGQVGELFF. In DNA form, the CDR3 reads TGTGCCAGCAGCTCACAGGGGCAGGTCGGGGAGCTGTTTTTT.

CDR3 in amino acids: CASSLHSLTEAFF. In DNA form, the CDR3 reads TGTGCCAGCAGCTTGCACAGCCTCACTGAAGCTTTCTTT. V gene TRBV5-6 combines with J gene TRBJ1-1; no clear D gene. The germline gives CDR1 SGHDT, CDR2 YYEEEE. Trimming removed 1 base at V and 4 bases at J, with 8 bases between. The CDR3 spans 13 residues.

The chain joins TRBV19 to TRBJ1-1; possibly TRBD1 for D (5 bases). The CDR3 consists of 15 residues. Germline loops: CDR1 LNHDA, CDR2 SQIVND (reference sequence). V lost 2 bases and J 2 bases, leaving 12 bases between the germline ends. CDR3 DNA sequence: TGTGCCAGTAGTATACGAGGGGTGATTAACACTGAAGCTTTCTTT. Protein sequence: CASSIRGVINTEAFF. Drawing the rest from reference TRBV19 and TRBJ1-1, the complete variable domain is DGGITQSPKYLFRKEGQNVTLSCEQNLNHDAMYWYRQDPGQGLRLIYYSQIVNDFQKGDIAEGYSVSREKKESFPLTVTSAQKNPTAFYLCASSIRGVINTEAFFGQGTRLTVV.

The chain combines TRBV27 with TRBJ1-4, with a tentative D call TRBD1 (5 bases). Germline assignment: CDR1 MNHEY and CDR2 SMNVEV (reference sequence). The CDR3 runs to 17 residues. V was pared by 8 bases and J by 0 bases, with 19 bases between. The CDR3 nucleotides are TGTGCCAGCGCCGTCTATGAGGGGCTGGCAACTAATGAAAAACTGTTTTTT. It specifies CASAVYEGLATNEKLFF.